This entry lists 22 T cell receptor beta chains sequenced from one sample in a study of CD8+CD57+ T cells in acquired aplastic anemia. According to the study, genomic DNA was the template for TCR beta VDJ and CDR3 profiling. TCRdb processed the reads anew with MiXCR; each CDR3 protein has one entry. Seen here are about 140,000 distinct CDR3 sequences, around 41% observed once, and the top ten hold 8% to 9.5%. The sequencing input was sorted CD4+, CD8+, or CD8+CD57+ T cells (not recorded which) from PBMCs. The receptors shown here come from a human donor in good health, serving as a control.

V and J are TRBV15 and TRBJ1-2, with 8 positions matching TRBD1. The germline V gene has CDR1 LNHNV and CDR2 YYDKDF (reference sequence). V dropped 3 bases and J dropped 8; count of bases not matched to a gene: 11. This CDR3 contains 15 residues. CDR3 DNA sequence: TGTGCCACCAGCAGGCGGGGACAGGAGGTAGGGGGCTACACCTTC. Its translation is CATSRRGQEVGGYTF. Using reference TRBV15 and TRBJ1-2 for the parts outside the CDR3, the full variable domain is DAMVIQNPRYQVTQFGKPVTLSCSQTLNHNVMYWYQQKSSQAPKLLFHYYDKDFNNEADTPDNFQSRRPNTSFCFLDIRSPGLGDTAMYLCATSRRGQEVGGYTFGSGTRLTVV.

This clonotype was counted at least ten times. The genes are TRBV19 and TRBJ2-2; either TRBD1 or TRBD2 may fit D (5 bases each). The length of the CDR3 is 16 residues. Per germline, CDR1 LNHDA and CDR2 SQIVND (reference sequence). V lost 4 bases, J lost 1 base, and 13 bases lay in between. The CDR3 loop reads CASSNPGRRNTGELFF. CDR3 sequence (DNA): TGTGCCAGTAGTAACCCGGGACGGAGGAACACCGGGGAGCTGTTTTTT.

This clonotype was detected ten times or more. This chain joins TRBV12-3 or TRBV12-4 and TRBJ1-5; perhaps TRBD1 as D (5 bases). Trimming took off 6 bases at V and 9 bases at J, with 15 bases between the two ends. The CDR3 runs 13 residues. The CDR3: CASSRDQGGPQHF. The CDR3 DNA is TGTGCCAGCAGCCGAGACCAGGGCGGGCCCCAGCATTTT.

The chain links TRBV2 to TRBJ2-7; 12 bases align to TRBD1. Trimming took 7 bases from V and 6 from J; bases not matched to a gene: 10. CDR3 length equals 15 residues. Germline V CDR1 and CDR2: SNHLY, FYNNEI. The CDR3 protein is CASTPSGTGGIEQYF. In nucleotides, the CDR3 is TGTGCCAGCACTCCAAGTGGGACAGGGGGCATCGAGCAGTACTTC.

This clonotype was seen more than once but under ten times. CDR3 DNA: TGTGCCAGCAGTGCCAAACCTGGGTACTCTGGAAACACCATATATTTT. This gives the protein CASSAKPGYSGNTIYF. The J gene is TRBJ1-3, the V gene TRBV27; D gene unclear. Germline CDR1 and CDR2: MNHEY and SMNVEV (reference sequence). This CDR3 has 16 amino acids. V was cut by 5 bases and J by 0 bases, with 14 bases left in between.

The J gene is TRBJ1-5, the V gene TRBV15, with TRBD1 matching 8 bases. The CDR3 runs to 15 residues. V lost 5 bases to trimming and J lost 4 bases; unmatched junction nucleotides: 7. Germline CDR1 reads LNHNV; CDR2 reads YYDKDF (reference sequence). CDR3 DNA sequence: TGTGCCACCAGCCTCGGGACAGGCAAAAATCAGCCCCAGCATTTT. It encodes CATSLGTGKNQPQHF.

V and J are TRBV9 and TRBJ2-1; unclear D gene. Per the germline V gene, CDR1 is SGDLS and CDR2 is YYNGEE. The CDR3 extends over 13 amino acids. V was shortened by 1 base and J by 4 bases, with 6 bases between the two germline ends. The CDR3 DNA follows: TGTGCCAGCAGCGTATCCGAGTACAATGAGCAGTTCTTC. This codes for CASSVSEYNEQFF.

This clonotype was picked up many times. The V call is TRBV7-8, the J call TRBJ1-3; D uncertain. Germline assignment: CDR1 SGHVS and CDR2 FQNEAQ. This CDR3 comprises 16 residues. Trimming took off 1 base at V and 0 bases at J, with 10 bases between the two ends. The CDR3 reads CASSLGRIVSGNTIYF. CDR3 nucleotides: TGTGCCAGCAGCTTAGGAAGGATCGTCTCTGGAAACACCATATATTTT.

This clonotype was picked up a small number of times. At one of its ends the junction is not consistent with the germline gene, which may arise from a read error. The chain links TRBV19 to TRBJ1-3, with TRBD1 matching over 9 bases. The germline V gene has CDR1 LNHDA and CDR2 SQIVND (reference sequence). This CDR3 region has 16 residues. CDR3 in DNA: TGTGCCAATAGTGTCACAGGGGGCGTCTCTGGAAACACCATATATTTT. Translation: CANSVTGGVSGNTIYF. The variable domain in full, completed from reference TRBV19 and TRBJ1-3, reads DGGITQSPKYLFRKEGQNVTLSCEQNLNHDAMYWYRQDPGQGLRLIYYSQIVNDFQKGDIAEGYSVSREKKESFPLTVTSAQKNPTAFYLCANSVTGGVSGNTIYFGEGSWLTVV.

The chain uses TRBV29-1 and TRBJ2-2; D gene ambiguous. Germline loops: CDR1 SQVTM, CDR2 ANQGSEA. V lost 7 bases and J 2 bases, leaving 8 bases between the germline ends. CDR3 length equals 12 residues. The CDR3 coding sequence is TGCAGCGGACACTTAAACACCGGGGAGCTGTTTTTT. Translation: CSGHLNTGELFF.

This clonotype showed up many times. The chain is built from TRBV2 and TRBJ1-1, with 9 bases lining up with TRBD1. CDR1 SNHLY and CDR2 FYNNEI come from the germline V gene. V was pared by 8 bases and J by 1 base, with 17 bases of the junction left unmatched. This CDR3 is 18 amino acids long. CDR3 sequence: CASVRYPPGTGTNTEAFF. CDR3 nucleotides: TGTGCCAGCGTTCGTTACCCTCCGGGGACAGGGACGAACACTGAAGCTTTCTTT.

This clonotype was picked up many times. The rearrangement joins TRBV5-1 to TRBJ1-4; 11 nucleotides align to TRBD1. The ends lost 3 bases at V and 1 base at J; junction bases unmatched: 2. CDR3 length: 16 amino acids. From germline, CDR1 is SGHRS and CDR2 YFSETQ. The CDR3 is CASSWGTGGTNEKLFF. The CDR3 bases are TGCGCCAGCAGCTGGGGGACAGGGGGAACTAATGAAAAACTGTTTTTT.

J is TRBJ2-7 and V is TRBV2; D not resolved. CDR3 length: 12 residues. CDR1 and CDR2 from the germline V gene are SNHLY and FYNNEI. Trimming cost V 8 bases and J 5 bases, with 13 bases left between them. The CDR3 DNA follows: TGTGCCAGCCAAAGAAGTAGCCACGAGCAGTACTTC. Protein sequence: CASQRSSHEQYF.

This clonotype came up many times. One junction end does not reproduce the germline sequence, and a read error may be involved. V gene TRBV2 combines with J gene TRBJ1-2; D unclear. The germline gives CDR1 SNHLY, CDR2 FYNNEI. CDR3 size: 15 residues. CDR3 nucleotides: TGTGCCAGCAGTGCAGTGGCTGCTCTTAACTATGGCTACACTTTC. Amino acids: CASSAVAALNYGYTF.

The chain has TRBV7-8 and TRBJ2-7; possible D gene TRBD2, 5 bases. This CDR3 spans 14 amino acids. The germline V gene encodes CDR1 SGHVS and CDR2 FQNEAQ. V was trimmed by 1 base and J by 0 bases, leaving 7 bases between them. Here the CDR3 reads CASSLVEVSYEQYF. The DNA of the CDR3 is TGTGCCAGCAGCTTAGTGGAGGTCTCCTACGAGCAGTACTTC.

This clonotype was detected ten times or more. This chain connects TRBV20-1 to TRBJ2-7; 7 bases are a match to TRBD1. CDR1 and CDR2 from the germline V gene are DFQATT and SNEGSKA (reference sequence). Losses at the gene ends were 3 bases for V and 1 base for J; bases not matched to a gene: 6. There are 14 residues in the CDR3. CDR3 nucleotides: TGCAGTGCTAGCGACAGGGTCTTGTCCTACGAGCAGTACTTC. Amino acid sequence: CSASDRVLSYEQYF.

CDR3 region: CASSLGRGGIASYNSPLHF. In DNA, the CDR3 is TGTGCCAGCAGCTTAGGCAGGGGAGGTATTGCCTCCTATAATTCACCCCTCCACTTT. The rearrangement uses TRBV11-2 and TRBJ1-6; D may be TRBD1 (6 bases). The CDR3 extends over 19 amino acids. Trimming took off 1 base at V and 0 bases at J, with 16 bases between the two ends. Germline lookup yields CDR1 SGHAT and CDR2 FQNNGV.

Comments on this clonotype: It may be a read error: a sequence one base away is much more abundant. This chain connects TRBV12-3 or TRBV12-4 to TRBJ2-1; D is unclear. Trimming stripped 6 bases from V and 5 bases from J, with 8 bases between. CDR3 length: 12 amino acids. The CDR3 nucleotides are TGTGCCAGCAGCAAAGAACACAATGAGCAGTTCTTC. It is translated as CASSKEHNEQFF.

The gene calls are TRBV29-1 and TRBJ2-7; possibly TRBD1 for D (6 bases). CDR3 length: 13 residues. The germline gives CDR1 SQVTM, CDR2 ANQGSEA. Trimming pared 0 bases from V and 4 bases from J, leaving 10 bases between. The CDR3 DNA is TGCAGCGTTGAAGATGGGGGCGGGTACGAGCAGTACTTC. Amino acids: CSVEDGGGYEQYF.

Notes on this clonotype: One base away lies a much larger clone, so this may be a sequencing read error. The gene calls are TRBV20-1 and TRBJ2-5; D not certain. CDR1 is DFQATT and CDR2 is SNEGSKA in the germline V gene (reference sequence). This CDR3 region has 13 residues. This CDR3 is CSVRPAFQETQHF. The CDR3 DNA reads TGCAGTGTCAGACCGGCCTTCCAAGAGACCCAGCACTTC.

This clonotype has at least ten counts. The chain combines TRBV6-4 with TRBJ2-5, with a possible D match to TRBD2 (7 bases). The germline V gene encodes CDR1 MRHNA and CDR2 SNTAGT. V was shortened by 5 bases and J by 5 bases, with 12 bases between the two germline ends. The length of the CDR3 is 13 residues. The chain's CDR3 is CASSRRGGETQYF. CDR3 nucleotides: TGTGCCAGCAGTCGGAGGGGGGGTGAGACCCAGTACTTC.

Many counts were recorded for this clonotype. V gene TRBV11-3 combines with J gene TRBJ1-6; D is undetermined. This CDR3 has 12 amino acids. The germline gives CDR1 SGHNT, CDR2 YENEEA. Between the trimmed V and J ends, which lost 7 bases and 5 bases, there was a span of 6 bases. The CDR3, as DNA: TGTGCCAGCAACGTTAATAATTCACCCCTCCACTTT. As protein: CASNVNNSPLHF.